This TCR beta chain came from a study of immune heterogeneity within non-small cell lung tumors. This clonotype was picked up one time. The template consisted of bulk tumor genomic DNA, with 600 ng used per sample. The authors collected several far-apart biopsies from each primary tumor during surgery. The study cohort was described as untreated, and its members had newly diagnosed non-small cell lung cancer. They went on to have curative surgery. The TCR beta CDR3 region was amplified by multiplex PCR employing 32 V and 13 J primers. Each CDR3 protein gets one entry after TCRdb re-called the multiplex PCR reads with MiXCR. This sample has approximately 4,600 distinct CDR3 sequences, with less than 45% found just once. CDR3 length: 15 amino acids. Trimming removed 0 bases from V and 5 bases from J; junction bases left unmatched: 4. The germline V gene encodes CDR1 SGHNT and CDR2 YYREEE (reference sequence).

The receptor was isolated from a woman aged 45-65 years with non-small cell lung cancer. The material sequenced was lung tumor tissue. The V gene is TRBV5-4, the J gene TRBJ2-7, with 11 bases lining up with TRBD1. In DNA, the CDR3 is TGTGCCAGCAGCTTGGGGACAGGGGGCTTACACGAGCAGTACTTC. It specifies CASSLGTGGLHEQYF.